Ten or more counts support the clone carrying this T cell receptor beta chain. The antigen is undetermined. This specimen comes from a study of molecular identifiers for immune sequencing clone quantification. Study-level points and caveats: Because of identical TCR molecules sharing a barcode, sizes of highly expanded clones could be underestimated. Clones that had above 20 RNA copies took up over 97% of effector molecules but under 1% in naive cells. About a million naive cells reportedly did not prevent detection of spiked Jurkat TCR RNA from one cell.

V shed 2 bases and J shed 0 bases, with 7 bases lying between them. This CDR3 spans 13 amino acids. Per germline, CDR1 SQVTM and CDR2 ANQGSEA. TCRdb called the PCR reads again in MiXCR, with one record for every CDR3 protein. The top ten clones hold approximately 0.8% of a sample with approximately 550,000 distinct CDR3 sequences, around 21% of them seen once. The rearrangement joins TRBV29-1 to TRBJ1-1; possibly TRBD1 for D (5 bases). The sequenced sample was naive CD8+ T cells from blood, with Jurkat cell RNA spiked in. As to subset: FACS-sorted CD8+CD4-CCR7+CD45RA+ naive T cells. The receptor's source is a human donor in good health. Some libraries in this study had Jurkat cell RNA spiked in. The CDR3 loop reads CSVERGMNTEAFF. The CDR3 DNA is TGCAGCGTTGAAAGGGGAATGAACACTGAAGCTTTCTTT.